The T cell receptor beta chain under discussion was sequenced for a study of early T cells in non-severe SARS-CoV-2 infection. The J segment lost 3 bases and the V segment lost 3 bases, leaving 11 bases of the junction unmatched. This CDR3 spans 19 amino acids. The germline V gene has CDR1 LGHNA and CDR2 YNFKEQ. One entry per CDR3 protein, called by TCRdb with MiXCR from the 5' RACE reads. The table has tens of thousands of distinct CDR3 sequences, 3.5% to 5% seen once. This clonotype showed up many times. The TCR sequence derives from an adult who was a healthcare worker with PCR-confirmed SARS-CoV-2 infection or an uninfected control (not recorded which). The sample taken for sequencing was whole blood. The chain carries TRBV4-2 and TRBJ1-4, with TRBD1 matching 12 bases. In nucleotides, the CDR3 is TGTGCCAGCAGCCACCCCCGGGACAGGGGGCCCGGGGCTAATGAAAAACTGTTTTTT. Its protein is CASSHPRDRGPGANEKLFF.